This TCR beta chain appears in the sequencing data of a study of blood T cell repertoires in COVID-19. At the level of the study: Some COVID-19 samples were acute and others convalescent; all came from the United States, Italy and Spain. Sample material is recorded as cDNA or gDNA derived from T cells, B-cell-depleted T cells, or PBMCs.

The germline CDR1 and CDR2 sequences are LGHDT and YNNKEL (reference sequence). CDR3 length equals 16 residues. Trimming removed 4 bases at V and 4 bases at J, with 17 bases between. Participants were placed into cohorts based on the clinical history they reported. Recovered status applied to Cohort 3 donors who had two consecutive negative PCRs. It also applied to those with clearance or with symptom resolution. Sequencing used immunoSEQ multiplex PCR; TCRdb keeps in-frame clones, though not all of them. The table includes about 300,000 clones, about nine tenths detected once. This clonotype was sampled from a man aged 25-45 years who had recovered from COVID-19. The chain links TRBV3-1 (or the pseudogene TRBV3-2) to TRBJ2-1, with D possibly matching TRBD2 (7 bases). Sequencing used PBMCs or T cells enriched from blood (not recorded which). CDR3 amino acids: CASSLKLGGRYNEQFF. The CDR3 region has the DNA TGTGCCAGCAGCCTAAAATTGGGGGGGCGGTACAATGAGCAGTTCTTC.